Sequencing of this T cell receptor (beta chain) was carried out in a study of identical twins. Study-wide findings and caveats: It was out-of-frame TCR alpha sharing in monozygotic twins that models underestimated.

The length of the CDR3 is 19 residues. Unmatched junction bases numbered 18, after V lost 6 bases and J lost 3 bases. About this clonotype itself: Its antigen is not identified.

Unique molecular identifiers were present on the cDNA, and a universal primer site came from template switching. TCRdb re-called the 5' RACE reads with MiXCR, one entry per CDR3 protein. This table has nearly 650,000 distinct CDR3 sequences, around 7.4% appearing once. Healthy Caucasian individuals made up all the donors. These data were also reused for a study on yellow fever vaccine responses in identical twins.

Sequencing was done on a sample of PBMCs. This receptor was obtained from a woman under 30 in good health. This chain connects TRBV12-3 or TRBV12-4 to TRBJ2-1, with TRBD2 matching 9 bases. The CDR3 reads CASRVGGLAGFEGYNEQFF. The CDR3 DNA sequence: TGTGCCAGCAGGGTCGGCGGGCTAGCGGGATTTGAAGGCTACAATGAGCAGTTCTTC.